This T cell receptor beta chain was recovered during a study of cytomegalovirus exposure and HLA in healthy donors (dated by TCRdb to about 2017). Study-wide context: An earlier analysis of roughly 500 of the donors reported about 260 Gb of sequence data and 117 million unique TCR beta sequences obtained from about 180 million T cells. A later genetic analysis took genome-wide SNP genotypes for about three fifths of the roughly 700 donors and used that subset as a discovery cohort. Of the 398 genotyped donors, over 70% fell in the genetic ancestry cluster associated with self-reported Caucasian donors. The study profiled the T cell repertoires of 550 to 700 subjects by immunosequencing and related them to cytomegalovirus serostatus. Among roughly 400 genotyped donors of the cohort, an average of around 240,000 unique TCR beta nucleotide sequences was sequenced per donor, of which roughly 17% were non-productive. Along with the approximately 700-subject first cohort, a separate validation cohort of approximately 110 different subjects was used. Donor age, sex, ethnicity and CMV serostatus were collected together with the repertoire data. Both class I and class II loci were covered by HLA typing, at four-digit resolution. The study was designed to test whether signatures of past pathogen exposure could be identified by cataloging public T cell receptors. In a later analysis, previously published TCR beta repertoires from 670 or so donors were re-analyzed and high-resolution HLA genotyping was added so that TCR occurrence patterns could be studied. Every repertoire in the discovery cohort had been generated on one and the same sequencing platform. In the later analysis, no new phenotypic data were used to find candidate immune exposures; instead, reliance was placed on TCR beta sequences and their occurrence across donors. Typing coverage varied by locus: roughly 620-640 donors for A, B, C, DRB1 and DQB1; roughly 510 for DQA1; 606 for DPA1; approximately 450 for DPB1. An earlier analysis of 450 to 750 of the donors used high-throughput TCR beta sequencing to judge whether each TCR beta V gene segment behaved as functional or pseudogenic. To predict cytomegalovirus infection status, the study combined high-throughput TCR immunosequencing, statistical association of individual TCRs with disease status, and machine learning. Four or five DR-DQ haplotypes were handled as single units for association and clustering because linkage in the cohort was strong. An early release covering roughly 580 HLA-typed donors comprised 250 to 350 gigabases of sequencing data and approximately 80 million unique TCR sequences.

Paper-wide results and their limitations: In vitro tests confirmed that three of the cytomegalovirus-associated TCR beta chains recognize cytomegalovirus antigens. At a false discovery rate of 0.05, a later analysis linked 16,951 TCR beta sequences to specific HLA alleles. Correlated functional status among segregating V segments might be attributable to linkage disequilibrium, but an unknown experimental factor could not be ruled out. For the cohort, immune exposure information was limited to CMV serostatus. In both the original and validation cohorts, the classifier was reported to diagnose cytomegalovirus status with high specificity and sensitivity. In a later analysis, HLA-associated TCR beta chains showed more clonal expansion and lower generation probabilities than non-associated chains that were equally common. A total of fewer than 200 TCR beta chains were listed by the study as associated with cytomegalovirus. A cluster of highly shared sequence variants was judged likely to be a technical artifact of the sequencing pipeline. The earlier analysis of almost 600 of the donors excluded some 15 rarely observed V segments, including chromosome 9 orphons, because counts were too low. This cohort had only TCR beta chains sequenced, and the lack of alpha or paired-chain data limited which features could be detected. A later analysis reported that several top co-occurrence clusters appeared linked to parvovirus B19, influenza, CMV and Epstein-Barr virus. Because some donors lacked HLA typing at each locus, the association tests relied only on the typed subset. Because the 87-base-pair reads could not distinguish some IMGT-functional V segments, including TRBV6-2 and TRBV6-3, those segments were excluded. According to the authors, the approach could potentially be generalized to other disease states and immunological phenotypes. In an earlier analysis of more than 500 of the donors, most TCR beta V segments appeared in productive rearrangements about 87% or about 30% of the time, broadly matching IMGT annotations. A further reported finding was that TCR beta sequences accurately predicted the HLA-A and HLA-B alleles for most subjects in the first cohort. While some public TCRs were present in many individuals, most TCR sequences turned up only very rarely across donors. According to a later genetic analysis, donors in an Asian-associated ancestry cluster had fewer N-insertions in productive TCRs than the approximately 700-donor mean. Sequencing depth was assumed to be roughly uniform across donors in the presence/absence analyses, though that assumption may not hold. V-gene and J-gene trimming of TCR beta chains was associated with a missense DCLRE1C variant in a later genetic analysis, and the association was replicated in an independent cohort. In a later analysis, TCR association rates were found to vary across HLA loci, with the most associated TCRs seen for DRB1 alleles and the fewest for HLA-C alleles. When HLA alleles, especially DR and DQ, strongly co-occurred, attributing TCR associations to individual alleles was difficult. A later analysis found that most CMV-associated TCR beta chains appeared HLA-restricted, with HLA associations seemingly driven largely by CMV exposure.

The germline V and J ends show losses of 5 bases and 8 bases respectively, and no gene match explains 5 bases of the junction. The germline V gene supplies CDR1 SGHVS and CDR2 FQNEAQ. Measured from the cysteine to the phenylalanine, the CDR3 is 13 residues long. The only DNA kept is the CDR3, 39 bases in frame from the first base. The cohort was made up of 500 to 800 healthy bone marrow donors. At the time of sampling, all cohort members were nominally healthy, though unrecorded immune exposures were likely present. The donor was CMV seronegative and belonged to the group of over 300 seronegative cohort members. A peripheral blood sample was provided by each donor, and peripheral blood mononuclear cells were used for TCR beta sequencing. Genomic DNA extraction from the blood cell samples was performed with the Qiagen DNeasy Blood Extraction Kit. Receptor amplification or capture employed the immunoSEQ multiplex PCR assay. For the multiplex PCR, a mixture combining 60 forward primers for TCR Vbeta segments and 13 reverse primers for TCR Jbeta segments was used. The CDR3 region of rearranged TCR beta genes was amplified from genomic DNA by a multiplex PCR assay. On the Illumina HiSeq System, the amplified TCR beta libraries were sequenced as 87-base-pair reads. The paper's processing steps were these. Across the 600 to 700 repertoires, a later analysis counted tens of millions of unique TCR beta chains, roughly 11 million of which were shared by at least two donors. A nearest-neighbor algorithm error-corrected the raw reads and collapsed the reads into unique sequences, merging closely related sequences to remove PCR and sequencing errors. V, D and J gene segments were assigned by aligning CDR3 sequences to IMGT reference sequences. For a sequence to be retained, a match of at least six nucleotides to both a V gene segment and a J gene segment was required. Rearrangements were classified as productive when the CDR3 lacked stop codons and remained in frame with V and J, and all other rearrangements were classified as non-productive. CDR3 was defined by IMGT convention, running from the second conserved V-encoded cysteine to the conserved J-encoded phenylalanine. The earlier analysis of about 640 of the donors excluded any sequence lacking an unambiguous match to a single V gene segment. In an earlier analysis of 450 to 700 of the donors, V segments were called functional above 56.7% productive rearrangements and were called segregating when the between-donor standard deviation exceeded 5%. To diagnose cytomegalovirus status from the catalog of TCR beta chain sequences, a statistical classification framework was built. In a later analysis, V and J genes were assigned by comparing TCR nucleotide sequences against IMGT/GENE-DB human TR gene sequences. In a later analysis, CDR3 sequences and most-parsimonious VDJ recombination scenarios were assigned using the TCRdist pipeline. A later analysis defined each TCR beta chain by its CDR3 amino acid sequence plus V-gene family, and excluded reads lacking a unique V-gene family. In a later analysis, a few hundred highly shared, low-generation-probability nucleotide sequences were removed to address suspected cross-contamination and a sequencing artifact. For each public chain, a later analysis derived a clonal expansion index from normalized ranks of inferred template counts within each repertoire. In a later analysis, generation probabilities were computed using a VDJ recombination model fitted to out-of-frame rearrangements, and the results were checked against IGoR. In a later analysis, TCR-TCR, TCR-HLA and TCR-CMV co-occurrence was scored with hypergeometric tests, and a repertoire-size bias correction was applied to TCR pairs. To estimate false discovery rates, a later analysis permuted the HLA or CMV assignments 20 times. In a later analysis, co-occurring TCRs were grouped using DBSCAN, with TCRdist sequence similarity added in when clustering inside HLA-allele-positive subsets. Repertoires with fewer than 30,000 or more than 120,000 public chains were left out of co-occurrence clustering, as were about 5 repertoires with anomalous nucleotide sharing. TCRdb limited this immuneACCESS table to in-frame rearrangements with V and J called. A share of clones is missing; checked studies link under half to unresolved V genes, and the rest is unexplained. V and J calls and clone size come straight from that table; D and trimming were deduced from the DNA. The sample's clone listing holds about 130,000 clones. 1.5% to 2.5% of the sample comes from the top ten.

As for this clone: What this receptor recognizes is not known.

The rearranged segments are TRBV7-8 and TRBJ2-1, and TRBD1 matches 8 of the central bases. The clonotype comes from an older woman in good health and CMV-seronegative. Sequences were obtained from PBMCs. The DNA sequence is TGTGCCAGCAGCAGGACAGGGCTCGATGAGCAGTTCTTC. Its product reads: CASSRTGLDEQFF. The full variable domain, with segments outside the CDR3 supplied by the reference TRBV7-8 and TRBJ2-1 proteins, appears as GAGVSQSPRYKVAKRGQDVALRCDPISGHVSLFWYQQALGQGPEFLTYFQNEAQLDKSGLPSDRFFAERPEGSVSTLKIQRTQQEDSAVYLCASSRTGLDEQFFGPGTRLTVL.